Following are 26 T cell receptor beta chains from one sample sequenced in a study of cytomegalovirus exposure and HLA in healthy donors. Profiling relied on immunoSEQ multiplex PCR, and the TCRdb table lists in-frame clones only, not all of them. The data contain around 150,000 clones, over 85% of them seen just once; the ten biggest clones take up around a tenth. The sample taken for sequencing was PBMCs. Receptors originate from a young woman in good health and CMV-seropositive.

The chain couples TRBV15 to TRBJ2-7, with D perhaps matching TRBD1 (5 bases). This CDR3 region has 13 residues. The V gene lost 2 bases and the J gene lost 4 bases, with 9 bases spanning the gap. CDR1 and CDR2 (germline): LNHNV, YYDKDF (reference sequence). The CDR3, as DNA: TGTGCCACCAGCAGAAAGCAGGGTTACGAGCAGTACTTC. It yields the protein CATSRKQGYEQYF. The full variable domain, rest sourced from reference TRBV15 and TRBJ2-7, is DAMVIQNPRYQVTQFGKPVTLSCSQTLNHNVMYWYQQKSSQAPKLLFHYYDKDFNNEADTPDNFQSRRPNTSFCFLDIRSPGLGDTAMYLCATSRKQGYEQYFGPGTRLTVT.

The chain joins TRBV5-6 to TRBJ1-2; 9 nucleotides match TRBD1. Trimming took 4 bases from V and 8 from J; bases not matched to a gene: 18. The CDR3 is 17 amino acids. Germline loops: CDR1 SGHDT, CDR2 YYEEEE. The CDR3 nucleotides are TGTGCCAGCAGCCCACCGGGACAGGGAACACCTTATGGAGGCTACACCTTC. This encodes CASSPPGQGTPYGGYTF.

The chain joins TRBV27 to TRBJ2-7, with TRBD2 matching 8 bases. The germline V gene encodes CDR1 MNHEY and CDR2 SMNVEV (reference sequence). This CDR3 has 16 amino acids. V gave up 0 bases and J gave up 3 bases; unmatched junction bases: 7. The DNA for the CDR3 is TGTGCCAGCAGTTTATCGCCGATAGCGGGAATCTACGAGCAGTACTTC. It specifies CASSLSPIAGIYEQYF.

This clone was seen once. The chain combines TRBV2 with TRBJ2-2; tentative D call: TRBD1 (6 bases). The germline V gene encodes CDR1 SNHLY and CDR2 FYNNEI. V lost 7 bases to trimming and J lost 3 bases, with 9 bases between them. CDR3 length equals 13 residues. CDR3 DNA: TGTGCCAGCAACAGGGTACACACCGGGGAGCTGTTTTTT. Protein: CASNRVHTGELFF.

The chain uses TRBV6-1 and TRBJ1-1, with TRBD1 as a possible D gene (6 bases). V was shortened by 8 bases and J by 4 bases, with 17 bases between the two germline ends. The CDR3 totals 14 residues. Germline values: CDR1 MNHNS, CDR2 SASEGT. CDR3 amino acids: CASFQGGGLTEAFF. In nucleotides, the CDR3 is TGTGCCAGCTTTCAAGGGGGGGGGCTCACTGAAGCTTTCTTT.

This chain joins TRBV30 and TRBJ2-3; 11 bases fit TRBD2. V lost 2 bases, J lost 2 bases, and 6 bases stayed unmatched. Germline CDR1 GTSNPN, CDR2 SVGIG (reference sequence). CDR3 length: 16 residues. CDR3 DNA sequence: TGTGCCTGGAGTCCTGGACTAGCGGGTATCACAGATACGCAGTATTTT. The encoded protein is CAWSPGLAGITDTQYF.

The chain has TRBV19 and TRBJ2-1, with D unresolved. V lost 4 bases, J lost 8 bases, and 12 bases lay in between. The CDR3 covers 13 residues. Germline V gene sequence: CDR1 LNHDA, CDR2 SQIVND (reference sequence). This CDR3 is CASSRSLKDEQFF. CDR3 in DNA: TGTGCCAGTAGTAGATCGCTAAAAGATGAGCAGTTCTTC.

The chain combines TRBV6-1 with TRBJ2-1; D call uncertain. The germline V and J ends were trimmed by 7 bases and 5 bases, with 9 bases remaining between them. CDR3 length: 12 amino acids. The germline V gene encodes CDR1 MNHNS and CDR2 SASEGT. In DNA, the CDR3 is TGTGCCAGCACGAGAGGAGACAATGAGCAGTTCTTC. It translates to CASTRGDNEQFF.

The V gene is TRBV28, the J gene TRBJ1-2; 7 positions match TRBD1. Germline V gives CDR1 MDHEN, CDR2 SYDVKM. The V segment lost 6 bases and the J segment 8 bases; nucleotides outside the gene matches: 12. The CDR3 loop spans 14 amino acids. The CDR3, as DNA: TGTGCCAGCAGCTTTCGACAGGGCGGCTGGGGCTACACCTTC. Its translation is CASSFRQGGWGYTF.

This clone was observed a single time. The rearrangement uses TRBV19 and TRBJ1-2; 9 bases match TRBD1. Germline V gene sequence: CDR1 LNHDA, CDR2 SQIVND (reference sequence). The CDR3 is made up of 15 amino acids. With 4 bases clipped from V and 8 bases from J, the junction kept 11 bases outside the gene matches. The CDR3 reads CASSTSGTGLKGYTF. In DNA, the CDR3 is TGTGCCAGTAGTACCTCCGGGACAGGGTTGAAAGGCTACACCTTC.

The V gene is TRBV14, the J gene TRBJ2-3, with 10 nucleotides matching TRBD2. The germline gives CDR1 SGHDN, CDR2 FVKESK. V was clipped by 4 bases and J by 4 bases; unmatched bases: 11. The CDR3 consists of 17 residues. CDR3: CASSPLILAGASDTQYF. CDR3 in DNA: TGTGCCAGCAGCCCCTTAATCCTAGCGGGAGCTTCAGATACGCAGTATTTT.

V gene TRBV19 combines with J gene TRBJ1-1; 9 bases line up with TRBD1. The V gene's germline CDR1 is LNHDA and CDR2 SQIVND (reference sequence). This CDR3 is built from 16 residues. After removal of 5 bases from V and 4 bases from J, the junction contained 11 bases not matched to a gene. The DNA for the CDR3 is TGTGCCAGTAGTCTATGGACAGGGGAAGTCGGCACTGAAGCTTTCTTT. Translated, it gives CASSLWTGEVGTEAFF.

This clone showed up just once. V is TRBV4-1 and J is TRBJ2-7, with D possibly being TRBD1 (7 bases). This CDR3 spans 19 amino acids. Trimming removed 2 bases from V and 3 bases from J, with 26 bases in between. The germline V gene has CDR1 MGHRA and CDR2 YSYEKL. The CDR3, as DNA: TGCGCCAGCAGCCAACCAGGACAGGCGGGAATTGGCGGCTTCTACGAGCAGTACTTC. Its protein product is CASSQPGQAGIGGFYEQYF.

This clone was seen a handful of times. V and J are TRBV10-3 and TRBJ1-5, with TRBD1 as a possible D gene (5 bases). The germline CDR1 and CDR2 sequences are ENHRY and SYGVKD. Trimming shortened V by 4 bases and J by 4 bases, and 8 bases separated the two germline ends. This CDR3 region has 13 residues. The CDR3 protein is CAISGQTNQPQHF. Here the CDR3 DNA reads TGTGCCATCAGTGGACAGACAAATCAGCCCCAGCATTTT.

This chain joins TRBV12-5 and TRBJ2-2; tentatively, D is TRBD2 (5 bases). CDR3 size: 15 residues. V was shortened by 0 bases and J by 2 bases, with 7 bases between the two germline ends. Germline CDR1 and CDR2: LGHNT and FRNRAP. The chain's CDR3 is CASGLVGLNTGELFF. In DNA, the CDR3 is TGTGCTAGTGGTTTGGTAGGACTTAACACCGGGGAGCTGTTTTTT.

CDR3 residues: CASSGGRGARGGYTF. In nucleotides, the CDR3 is TGTGCCAGCAGTGGGGGGAGAGGGGCCCGAGGCGGCTACACCTTC. This rearrangement joins TRBV9 to TRBJ1-2; the D gene is possibly TRBD1 (5 bases). The CDR3 sequence is 15 residues long. V was shortened by 5 bases and J by 8 bases, with 22 bases between the two germline ends. CDR1 and CDR2 (germline): SGDLS, YYNGEE. The entire variable domain, with the rest obtained from reference TRBV9 and TRBJ1-2, is as follows: DSGVTQTPKHLITATGQRVTLRCSPRSGDLSVYWYQQSLDQGLQFLIQYYNGEERAKGNILERFSAQQFPDLHSELNLSSLELGDSALYFCASSGGRGARGGYTFGSGTRLTVV.

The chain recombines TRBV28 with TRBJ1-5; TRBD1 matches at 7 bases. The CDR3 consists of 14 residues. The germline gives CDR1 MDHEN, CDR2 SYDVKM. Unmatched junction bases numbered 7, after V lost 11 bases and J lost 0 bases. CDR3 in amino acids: CAVQGGYSNQPQHF. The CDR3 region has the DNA TGTGCCGTTCAGGGGGGATATAGCAATCAGCCCCAGCATTTT.

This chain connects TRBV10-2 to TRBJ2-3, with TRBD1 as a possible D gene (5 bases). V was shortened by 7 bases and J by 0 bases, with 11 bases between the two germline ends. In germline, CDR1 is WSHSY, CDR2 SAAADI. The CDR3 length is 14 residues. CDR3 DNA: TGCGCCAGCAAAAGGACACATAGCACAGATACGCAGTATTTT. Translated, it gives CASKRTHSTDTQYF.

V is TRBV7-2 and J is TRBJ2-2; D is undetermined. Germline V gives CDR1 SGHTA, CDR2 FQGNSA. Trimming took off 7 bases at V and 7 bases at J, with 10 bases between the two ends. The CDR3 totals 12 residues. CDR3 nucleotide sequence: TGTGCCAGCACCTACTCCGGCGGGGAGCTGTTTTTT. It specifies CASTYSGGELFF.

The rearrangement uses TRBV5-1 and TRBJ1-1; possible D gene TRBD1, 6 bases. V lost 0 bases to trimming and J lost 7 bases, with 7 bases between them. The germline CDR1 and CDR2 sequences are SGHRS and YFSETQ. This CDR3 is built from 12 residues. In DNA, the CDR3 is TGCGCCAGCAGCTTGGGACAGGATGAAGCTTTCTTT. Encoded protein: CASSLGQDEAFF.

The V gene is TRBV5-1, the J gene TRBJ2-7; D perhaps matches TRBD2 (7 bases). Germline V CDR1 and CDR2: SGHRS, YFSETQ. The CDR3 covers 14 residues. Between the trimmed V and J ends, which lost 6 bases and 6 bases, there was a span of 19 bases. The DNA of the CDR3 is TGCGCCAGCACCCCTAGGGGGGGCGCGGGCGAGCAGTACTTC. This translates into CASTPRGGAGEQYF.

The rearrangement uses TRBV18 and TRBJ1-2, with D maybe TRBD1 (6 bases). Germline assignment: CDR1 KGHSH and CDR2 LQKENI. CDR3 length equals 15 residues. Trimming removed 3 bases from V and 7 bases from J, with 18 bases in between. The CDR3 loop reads CASSPGTPDISGYTF. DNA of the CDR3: TGTGCCAGCTCACCCGGGACACCCGACATCAGTGGCTACACCTTC.

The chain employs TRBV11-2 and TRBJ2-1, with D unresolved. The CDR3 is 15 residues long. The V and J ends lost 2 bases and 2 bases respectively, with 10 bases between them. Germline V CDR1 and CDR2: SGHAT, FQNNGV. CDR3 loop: CASSLFSQTYNEQFF. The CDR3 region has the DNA TGTGCCAGCAGCTTATTCTCCCAGACCTACAATGAGCAGTTCTTC.

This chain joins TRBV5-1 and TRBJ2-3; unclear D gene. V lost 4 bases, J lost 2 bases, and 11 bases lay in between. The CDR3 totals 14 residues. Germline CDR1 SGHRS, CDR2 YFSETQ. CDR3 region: CASSNQVSTDTQYF. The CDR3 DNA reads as TGCGCCAGCAGCAATCAGGTCTCCACAGATACGCAGTATTTT.

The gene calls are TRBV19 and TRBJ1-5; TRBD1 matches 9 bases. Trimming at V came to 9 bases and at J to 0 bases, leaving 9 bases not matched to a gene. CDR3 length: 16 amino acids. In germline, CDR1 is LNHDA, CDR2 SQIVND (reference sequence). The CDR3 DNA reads TGTGCCAGCGCGGACAGGGGCCCTGATAGCAATCAGCCCCAGCATTTT. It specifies CASADRGPDSNQPQHF.

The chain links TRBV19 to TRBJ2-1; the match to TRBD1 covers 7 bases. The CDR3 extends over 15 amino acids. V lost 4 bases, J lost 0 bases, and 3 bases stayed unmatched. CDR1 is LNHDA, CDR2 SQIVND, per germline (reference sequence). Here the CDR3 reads CASSRGTDSYNEQFF. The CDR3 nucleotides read TGTGCCAGTAGTAGGGGGACAGACTCCTACAATGAGCAGTTCTTC.